The 24 T cell receptor beta chains below were found in one sample sequenced in a study of T-cell memory formation after mild COVID-19. From the 5' RACE reads, TCRdb called clonotypes with MiXCR, one entry per CDR3 protein. The sample consists of around 390,000 distinct CDR3 sequences, 16% of them appearing once. Sequencing used PBMCs or a T cell subset sorted from them (not recorded which). These receptors were collected from a man aged 18-30 years who had mild COVID-19 (a few samples of this study predate the infection). Cell type and time point are not known.

J is TRBJ1-6 and V is TRBV6-2 or TRBV6-3; D is unclear. Germline V gives CDR1 MNHEY, CDR2 SVGEGT. Trimming stripped 1 base from V and 11 bases from J, with 12 bases between. This CDR3 region has 14 residues. The CDR3 nucleotides are TGTGCCAGCAGTTACTTTGGAACTGATACACCCCTCCACTTT. The encoded protein is CASSYFGTDTPLHF.

Only a few counts were recorded for this clonotype. J is TRBJ1-1 and V is TRBV12-3 or TRBV12-4; 9 nucleotides align to TRBD1. The J segment lost 11 bases and the V segment lost 2 bases, leaving 6 bases of the junction unmatched. This CDR3 comprises 13 residues. The CDR3, as DNA: TGTGCCAGCAGTTTACAGGGTGGGACAGGGGCTTTCTTT. As protein: CASSLQGGTGAFF.

The chain uses TRBV5-5 and TRBJ1-2, with D possibly being TRBD1 (5 bases). The CDR3 totals 13 residues. Deletions cut 5 bases from V and 4 bases from J, with 12 bases between. The germline V gene has CDR1 SGHKS and CDR2 YYEKEE (reference sequence). In DNA form, the CDR3 reads TGTGCCAGCAGGCTCCAGGGTTCCTATGGCTACACCTTC. Its translation: CASRLQGSYGYTF. Based on the CDR3 plus reference TRBV5-5 and TRBJ1-2, the full variable domain is DAGVTQSPTHLIKTRGQQVTLRCSPISGHKSVSWYQQVLGQGPQFIFQYYEKEERGRGNFPDRFSARQFPNYSSELNVNALLLGDSALYLCASRLQGSYGYTFGSGTRLTVV.

The gene calls are TRBV2 and TRBJ2-5, with 8 bases identical to TRBD2. The CDR3 has 14 amino acids. Germline V CDR1 and CDR2: SNHLY, FYNNEI. V was clipped by 6 bases and J by 14 bases; unmatched bases: 17. In DNA, the CDR3 is TGTGCCAGCAGCGCTACCGGGACTAGGGGCCCGTTTTACTTC. Amino acid sequence: CASSATGTRGPFYF.

This clonotype showed up many times. The V and J genes are TRBV6-5 and TRBJ2-3, with 8 bases lining up with TRBD2. The V and J ends lost 5 bases and 1 base, in that order; junction bases with no gene match: 11. This CDR3 comprises 17 residues. Per the germline V gene, CDR1 is MNHEY and CDR2 is SVGAGI. CDR3 sequence: CASSRPLGAGGTDTQYF. The CDR3 DNA sequence: TGTGCCAGCAGTCGTCCCCTGGGAGCGGGGGGCACAGATACGCAGTATTTT.

This clonotype was detected only a few times. V and J are TRBV11-1 and TRBJ2-3, with TRBD2 matching 7 bases. V shed 5 bases and J 3 bases; nucleotides not matched to a gene: 8. The CDR3 is 15 residues long. Germline V gene lookup returns CDR1 SGHAT and CDR2 FQDESV (reference sequence). The CDR3 nucleotides read TGTGCCAGCAGCCGCGTCGGAGCGGGGACAGATACGCAGTATTTT. Protein: CASSRVGAGTDTQYF.

V usage is TRBV24-1 and J usage is TRBJ2-5; possible D gene TRBD2, 7 bases. Germline V gene data show CDR1 as KGHDR and CDR2 as SFDVKD. The CDR3 sequence is 15 residues long. The V and J ends lost 0 bases and 5 bases respectively, with 12 bases between them. Here the CDR3 DNA reads TGTGCCACCAGTGATTTGGCAGGGGAGGGGGAGACCCAGTACTTC. It codes for CATSDLAGEGETQYF.

The CDR3 spells CASSSPGQGFNEQFF. CDR3 nucleotide sequence: TGTGCCAGCAGCTCCCCGGGACAGGGGTTCAATGAGCAGTTCTTC. The rearrangement links TRBV5-4 to TRBJ2-1, with TRBD1 matching over 10 bases. J was trimmed by 6 bases and V by 3 bases; bases with no gene match: 6. The CDR3 has 15 amino acids. Germline CDR1 and CDR2: SGHNT and YYREEE (reference sequence).

The CDR3 loop reads CASSLGDGVGTEAFF. The CDR3 DNA is TGTGCCAGCTCACTTGGGGACGGGGTTGGCACTGAAGCTTTCTTT. The V call is TRBV18, the J call TRBJ1-1; maybe TRBD1 (5 bases). Trimming shortened V by 4 bases and J by 4 bases, and 16 bases separated the two germline ends. The length of the CDR3 is 15 residues. Germline lookup yields CDR1 KGHSH and CDR2 LQKENI.

The chain is built from TRBV7-8 and TRBJ1-1; D is ambiguous. The CDR3 has 14 residues. Per the germline V gene, CDR1 is SGHVS and CDR2 is FQNEAQ. The V gene lost 1 base and the J gene lost 3 bases, with 9 bases spanning the gap. The CDR3 protein is CASSLGLGYTEAFF. CDR3 nucleotides: TGTGCCAGCAGCTTAGGTCTTGGGTACACTGAAGCTTTCTTT.

The chain is built from TRBV20-1 and TRBJ2-7; either TRBD1 or TRBD2 may fit D (6 bases each). CDR3 length equals 13 residues. V lost 5 bases to trimming and J lost 4 bases, with 15 bases between them. Germline-derived CDR1 and CDR2 are DFQATT and SNEGSKA (reference sequence). CDR3 sequence (DNA): TGCAGTGCTGGGGGGCCGGGGAGGTACGAGCAGTACTTC. The encoded protein is CSAGGPGRYEQYF.

The rearrangement joins TRBV27 to TRBJ2-7, with D unclear. CDR1 MNHEY and CDR2 SMNVEV come from the germline V gene (reference sequence). Trimming took 5 bases from V and 3 from J, leaving 14 bases between them. The CDR3 extends over 14 amino acids. This chain's CDR3 is CASSPDGNLYEQYF. The CDR3 nucleotides read TGTGCCAGCAGTCCCGACGGAAACCTCTACGAGCAGTACTTC.

This clonotype was detected ten times or more. The chain joins TRBV5-1 to TRBJ1-5, with D unclear. The CDR3 has 14 amino acids. V shed 0 bases and J shed 6 bases, with 10 bases lying between them. Germline V gene data show CDR1 as SGHRS and CDR2 as YFSETQ. CDR3 coding DNA: TGCGCCAGCAGCTTGGCCGAGGGTGGTCAGCCCCAGCATTTT. Translated, it gives CASSLAEGGQPQHF.

The chain has TRBV7-9 and TRBJ2-2; perhaps D is TRBD1 or TRBD2 (5 bases each). The V end lost 2 bases, the J end lost 6 bases, and 10 bases lay between the germline ends. The CDR3 is 14 amino acids. Per germline, CDR1 SEHNR and CDR2 FQNEAQ (reference sequence). CDR3 protein: CASSLKGDPGELFF. The CDR3 DNA sequence: TGTGCCAGCAGCTTAAAAGGGGACCCCGGGGAGCTGTTTTTT.

The V and J genes are TRBV10-3 and TRBJ2-7; D is unclear. This CDR3 is 14 amino acids long. CDR1 and CDR2 (germline): ENHRY, SYGVKD. V shed 2 bases and J shed 2 bases, with 10 bases lying between them. CDR3 residues: CAISESSVAYEQYF. The CDR3 nucleotides read TGTGCCATCAGTGAGAGTTCGGTAGCCTACGAGCAGTACTTC.

This clonotype was detected only a few times. This rearrangement joins TRBV20-1 to TRBJ2-3, with 7 bases identical to TRBD2. Germline V gene lookup returns CDR1 DFQATT and CDR2 SNEGSKA (reference sequence). This CDR3 is built from 15 residues. V lost 3 bases, J lost 2 bases, and 8 bases stayed unmatched. The CDR3 DNA sequence: TGCAGTGCTAGGAGGCCTAGCGGAGCCACAGATACGCAGTATTTT. Amino acids: CSARRPSGATDTQYF.

This clonotype was seen at least ten times. The chain's CDR3 is CASSYRASYEQYF. The CDR3 DNA follows: TGTGCCAGCAGTTACAGGGCATCCTACGAGCAGTACTTC. J is TRBJ2-7 and V is TRBV6-5, with D hard to call. The CDR3 spans 13 residues. V gave up 2 bases and J gave up 1 base, with 6 bases separating them. Per germline, CDR1 MNHEY and CDR2 SVGAGI.

V usage is TRBV4-1 and J usage is TRBJ1-5, with D uncertain. The germline CDR1 and CDR2 sequences are MGHRA and YSYEKL. Deletions cut 0 bases from V and 7 bases from J, with 13 bases between. There are 15 residues in the CDR3. The CDR3 DNA reads as TGCGCCAGCAGCCAAGATCCCCGGGCGCGACAGCCCCAGCATTTT. Its translation: CASSQDPRARQPQHF.

This clonotype was seen a handful of times. The V and J genes are TRBV5-1 and TRBJ2-6; D gene unclear. Germline V gives CDR1 SGHRS, CDR2 YFSETQ. This CDR3 has 16 residues. V lost 3 bases and J 0 bases, leaving 10 bases between the germline ends. CDR3 DNA: TGCGCCAGCAGCTCCCCTCTAAACTCTGGGGCCAACGTCCTGACTTTC. The encoded protein is CASSSPLNSGANVLTF.

The chain joins TRBV9 to TRBJ2-3; 9 bases agree with TRBD2. Per germline, CDR1 SGDLS and CDR2 YYNGEE. The junction had 21 bases not matched to a gene; V was cut back by 0 bases and J by 7 bases. This CDR3 spans 20 amino acids. CDR3 sequence (DNA): TGTGCCAGCAGCGTAGTGGATAGGTCCCGGGGGACTAGCCTCTCAAATACGCAGTATTTT. As protein: CASSVVDRSRGTSLSNTQYF.

The V and J genes are TRBV3-1 and TRBJ2-2, with D unclear. Looked up from germline, CDR1 is LGHDT and CDR2 is YNNKEL (reference sequence). Trimming cost V 4 bases and J 7 bases, with 13 bases left between them. This CDR3 has 14 amino acids. CDR3 in amino acids: CASSPPILFGELFF. CDR3 in DNA: TGTGCCAGCAGCCCGCCGATTCTATTCGGGGAGCTGTTTTTT.

A few counts support this clonotype. This chain links TRBV7-8 with TRBJ2-3; 10 bases are shared with TRBD2. This CDR3 comprises 17 residues. The V gene end was trimmed by 5 bases and the J gene end by 3 bases; junction bases not matched to a gene: 11. The germline CDR1 and CDR2 sequences are SGHVS and FQNEAQ. CDR3 in DNA: TGTGCCAGCAGCCCAACTAGCGGGGCCGGGGGAACAGATACGCAGTATTTT. Amino acids: CASSPTSGAGGTDTQYF.

There are a few counts of this clonotype. The DNA of the CDR3 is TGTGCCAGCAGTGCCTTAGGGACAGATTTCTACGAGCAGTACTTC. It yields the protein CASSALGTDFYEQYF. The V gene is TRBV6-1, the J gene TRBJ2-7; 7 nucleotides match TRBD1. Germline loops: CDR1 MNHNS, CDR2 SASEGT. Trimming cost V 4 bases and J 3 bases; bases outside gene matches: 9. The CDR3 is made up of 15 amino acids.

Only a few counts were recorded for this clonotype. The chain carries TRBV7-2 and TRBJ2-5; D might be TRBD2 (5 bases). This CDR3 contains 11 residues. V gave up 6 bases and J gave up 6 bases, with 8 bases separating them. Germline V gene data show CDR1 as SGHTA and CDR2 as FQGNSA. For the CDR3, the DNA is TGTGCCAGCAGATCGGGAAAGACCCAGTACTTC. This encodes CASRSGKTQYF.